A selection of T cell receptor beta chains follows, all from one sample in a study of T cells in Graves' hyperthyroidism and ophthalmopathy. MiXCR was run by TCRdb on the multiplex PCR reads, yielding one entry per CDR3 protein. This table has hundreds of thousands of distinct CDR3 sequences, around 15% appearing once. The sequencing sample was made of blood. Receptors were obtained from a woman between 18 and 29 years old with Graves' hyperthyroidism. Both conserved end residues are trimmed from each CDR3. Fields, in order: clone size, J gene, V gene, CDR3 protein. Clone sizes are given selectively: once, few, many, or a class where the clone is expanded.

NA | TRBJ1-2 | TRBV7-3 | ASSPEQTAGHGYT
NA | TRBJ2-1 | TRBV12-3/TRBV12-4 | ASSPFGTMNNEQF
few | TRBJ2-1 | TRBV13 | ASSLRQPQRNEQF
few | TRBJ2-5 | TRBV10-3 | AISNGWETQY
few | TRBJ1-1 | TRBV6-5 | ASSYGDRLMNTEAF
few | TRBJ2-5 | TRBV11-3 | ASSLRLAGGGETQY
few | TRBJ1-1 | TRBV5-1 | ASSLISGNTEAF
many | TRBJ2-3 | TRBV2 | ASPTRTGRADTQY
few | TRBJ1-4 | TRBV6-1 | ASLIPGKGSGPNEKLF
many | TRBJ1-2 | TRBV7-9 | ASSSWAGGYT
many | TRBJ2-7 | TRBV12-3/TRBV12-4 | ASRETAGEQY
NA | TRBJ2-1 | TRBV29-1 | SVLGQGNYNEQF
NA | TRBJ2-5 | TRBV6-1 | ASVDSHQETQY
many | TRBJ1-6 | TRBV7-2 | ASSPPGNSPLH
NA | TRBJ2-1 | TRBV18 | ASSSRGVPDNEQF
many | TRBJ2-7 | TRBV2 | ASSGPSGRRLRVYEQY
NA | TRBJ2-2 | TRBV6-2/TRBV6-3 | ASSLSGIGELF
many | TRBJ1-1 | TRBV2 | ARRRDLNTEAF
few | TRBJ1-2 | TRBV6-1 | ASRPLGGYGYT
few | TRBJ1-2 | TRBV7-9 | ASSAGRGQFYGYT
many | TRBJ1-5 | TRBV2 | ASSESLRNQPQH
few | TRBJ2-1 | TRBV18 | ASTPGLAGRNHNEQF
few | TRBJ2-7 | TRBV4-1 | ASSQLGRSTYEQY
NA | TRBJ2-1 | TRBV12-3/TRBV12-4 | ASSSQPVHTNEQF
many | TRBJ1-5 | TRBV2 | ASRGGVSNQPQH